A single TCR beta chain is shown here with its context. Germline CDR1 SGHTA, CDR2 FQGTGA. This CDR3 is built from 16 residues. V dropped 5 bases and J dropped 1; count of bases not matched to a gene: 4. The data stem from a study of blood T cell repertoires in COVID-19. Study overall: Both acute and convalescent COVID-19 samples were obtained from the United States, Italy and Spain. The cDNA or gDNA used as material had been derived from T cells, B-cell-depleted T cells, or PBMCs.

Under the authors' procedure: Quantification of nucleated cells was approximated via reference gene primer amplification. Produced via immunoSEQ multiplex PCR; TCRdb's table is partial and in-frame only. V, J and clone size reflect that table, while D and trimming were determined from the DNA. Here the sample spans 140,000 to 150,000 clones, nearly 85% being singletons. This TCR was recovered from a human donor in a cohort sampled during active COVID-19. The V call is TRBV7-3, the J call TRBJ2-3; 12 nucleotides align to TRBD2. The sequencing input was peripheral blood. CDR3 protein: CASSPGTSGRTDTQYF. CDR3 sequence (DNA): TGTGCCAGCAGCCCAGGGACTAGCGGGCGCACAGATACGCAGTATTTT.